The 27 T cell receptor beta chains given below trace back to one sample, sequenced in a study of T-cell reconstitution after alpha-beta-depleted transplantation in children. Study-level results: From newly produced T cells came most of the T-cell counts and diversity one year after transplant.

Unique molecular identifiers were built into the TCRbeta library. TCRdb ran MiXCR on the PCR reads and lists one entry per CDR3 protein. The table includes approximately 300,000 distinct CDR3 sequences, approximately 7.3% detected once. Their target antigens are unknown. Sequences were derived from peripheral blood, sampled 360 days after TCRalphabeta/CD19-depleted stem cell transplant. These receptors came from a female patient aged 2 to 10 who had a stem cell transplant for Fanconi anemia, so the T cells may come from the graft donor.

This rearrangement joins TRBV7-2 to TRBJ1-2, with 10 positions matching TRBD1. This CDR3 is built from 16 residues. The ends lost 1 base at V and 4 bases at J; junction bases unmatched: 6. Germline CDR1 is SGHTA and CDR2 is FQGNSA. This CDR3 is CASSLEGRDRGYGYTF. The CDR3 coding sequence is TGTGCCAGCAGCTTAGAGGGAAGGGACAGGGGCTATGGCTACACCTTC.

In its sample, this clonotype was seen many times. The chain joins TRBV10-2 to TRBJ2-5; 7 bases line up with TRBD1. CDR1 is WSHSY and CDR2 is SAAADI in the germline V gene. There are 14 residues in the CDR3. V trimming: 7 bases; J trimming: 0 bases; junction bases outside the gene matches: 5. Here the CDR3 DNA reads TGCGCCAGCACCGGGACAGCGTACCAAGAGACCCAGTACTTC. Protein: CASTGTAYQETQYF.

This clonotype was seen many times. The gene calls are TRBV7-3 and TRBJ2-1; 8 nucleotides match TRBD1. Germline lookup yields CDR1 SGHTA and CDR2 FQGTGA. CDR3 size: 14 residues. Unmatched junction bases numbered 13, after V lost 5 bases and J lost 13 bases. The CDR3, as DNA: TGTGCCAGCAGCCTAGGGACAGGTCCTGTATACCAGTTCTTC. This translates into CASSLGTGPVYQFF.

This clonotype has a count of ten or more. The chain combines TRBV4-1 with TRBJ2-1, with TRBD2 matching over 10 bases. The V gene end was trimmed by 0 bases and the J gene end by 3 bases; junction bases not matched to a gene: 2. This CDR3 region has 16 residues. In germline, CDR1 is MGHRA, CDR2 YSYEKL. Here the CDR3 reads CASSQELAGYYNEQFF. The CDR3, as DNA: TGCGCCAGCAGCCAAGAACTAGCGGGATACTACAATGAGCAGTTCTTC.

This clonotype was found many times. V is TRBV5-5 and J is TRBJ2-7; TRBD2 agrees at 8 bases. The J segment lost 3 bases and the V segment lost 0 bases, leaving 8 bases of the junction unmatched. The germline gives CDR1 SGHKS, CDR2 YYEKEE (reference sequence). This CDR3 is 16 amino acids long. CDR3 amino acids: CASSLDTGGTFYEQYF. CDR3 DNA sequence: TGTGCCAGCAGCTTGGATACGGGGGGGACCTTCTACGAGCAGTACTTC.

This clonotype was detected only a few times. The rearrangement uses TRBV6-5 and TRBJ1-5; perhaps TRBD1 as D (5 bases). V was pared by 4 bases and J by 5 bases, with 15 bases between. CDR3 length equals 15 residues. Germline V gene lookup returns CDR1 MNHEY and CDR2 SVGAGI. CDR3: CASSSQGDRDQPQHF. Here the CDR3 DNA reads TGTGCCAGCAGTTCGCAGGGAGATCGCGATCAGCCCCAGCATTTT.

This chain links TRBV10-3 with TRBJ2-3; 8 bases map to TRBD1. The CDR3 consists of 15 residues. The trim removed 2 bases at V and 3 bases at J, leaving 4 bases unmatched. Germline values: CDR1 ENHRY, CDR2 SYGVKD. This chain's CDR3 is CAISEMGQATDTQYF. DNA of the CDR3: TGTGCCATCAGTGAGATGGGACAGGCTACAGATACGCAGTATTTT.

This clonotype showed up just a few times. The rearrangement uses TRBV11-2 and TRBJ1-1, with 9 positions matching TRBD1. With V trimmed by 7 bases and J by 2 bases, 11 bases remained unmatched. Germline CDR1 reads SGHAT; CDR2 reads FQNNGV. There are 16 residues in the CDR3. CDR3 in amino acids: CASTATDRGENTEAFF. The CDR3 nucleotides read TGTGCCAGCACCGCTACGGACAGGGGCGAAAACACTGAAGCTTTCTTT.

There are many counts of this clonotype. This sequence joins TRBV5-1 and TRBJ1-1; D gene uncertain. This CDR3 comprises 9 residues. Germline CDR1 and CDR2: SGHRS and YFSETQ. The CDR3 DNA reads TGCGTCCCTTCCCCACTAGCTTTCTTT. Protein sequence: CVPSPLAFF.

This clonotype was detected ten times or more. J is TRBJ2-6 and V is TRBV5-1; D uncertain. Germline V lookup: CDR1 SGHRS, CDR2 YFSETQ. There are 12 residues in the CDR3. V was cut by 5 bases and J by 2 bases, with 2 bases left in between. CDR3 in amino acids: CASRPGANVLTF. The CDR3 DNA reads TGCGCCAGCAGACCTGGGGCCAACGTCCTGACTTTC.

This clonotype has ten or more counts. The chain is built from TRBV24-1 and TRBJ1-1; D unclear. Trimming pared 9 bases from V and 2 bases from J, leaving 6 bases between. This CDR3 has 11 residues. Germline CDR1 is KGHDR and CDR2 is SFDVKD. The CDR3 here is CATADNTEAFF. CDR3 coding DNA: TGTGCCACCGCGGACAACACTGAAGCTTTCTTT.

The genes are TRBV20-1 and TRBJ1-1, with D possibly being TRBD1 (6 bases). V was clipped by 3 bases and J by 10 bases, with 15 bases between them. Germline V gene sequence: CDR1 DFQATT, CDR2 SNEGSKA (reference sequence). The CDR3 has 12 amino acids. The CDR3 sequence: CSASTQGPRAFF. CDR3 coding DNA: TGCAGTGCTAGTACACAGGGCCCCAGAGCTTTCTTT.

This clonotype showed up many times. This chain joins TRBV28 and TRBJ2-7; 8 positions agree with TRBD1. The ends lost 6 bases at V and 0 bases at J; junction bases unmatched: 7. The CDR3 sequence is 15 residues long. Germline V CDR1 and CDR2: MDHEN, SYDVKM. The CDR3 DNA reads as TGTGCCAGCAGGGAAGGGACAGGCTTCTCCTACGAGCAGTACTTC. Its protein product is CASREGTGFSYEQYF.

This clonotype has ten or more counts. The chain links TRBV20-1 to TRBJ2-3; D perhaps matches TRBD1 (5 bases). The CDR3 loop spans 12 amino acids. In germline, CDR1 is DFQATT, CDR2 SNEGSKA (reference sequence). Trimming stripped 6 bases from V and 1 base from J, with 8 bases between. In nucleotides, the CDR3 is TGCAGTGCAGGGGAAGGCACAGATACGCAGTATTTT. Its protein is CSAGEGTDTQYF.

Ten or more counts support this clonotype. The CDR3 DNA sequence: TGTGCCAGCAGTAGGACAGGGCGGGTGGCCGCTTTCTTT. Its translation is CASSRTGRVAAFF. This sequence joins TRBV6-2 or TRBV6-3 and TRBJ1-1; 8 bases agree with TRBD1. Germline CDR1 reads MNHEY; CDR2 reads SVGEGT. This CDR3 region has 13 residues. V trimming: 5 bases; J trimming: 11 bases; junction bases outside the gene matches: 10.

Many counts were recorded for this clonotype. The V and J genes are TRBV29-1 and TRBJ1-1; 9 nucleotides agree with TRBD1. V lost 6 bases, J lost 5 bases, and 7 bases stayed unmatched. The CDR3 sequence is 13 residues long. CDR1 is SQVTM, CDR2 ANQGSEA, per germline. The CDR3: CSVAGTGWTEAFF. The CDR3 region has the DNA TGCAGCGTAGCCGGGACAGGGTGGACTGAAGCTTTCTTT.

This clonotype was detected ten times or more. The CDR3 is CASSFPGQGQQYF. CDR3 bases: TGTGCCAGCAGTTTCCCGGGACAGGGCCAGCAGTACTTC. The J gene is TRBJ2-7, the V gene TRBV12-3 or TRBV12-4; 9 bases are a match to TRBD1. Trimming took 3 bases from V and 8 from J; bases not matched to a gene: 5. The CDR3 extends over 13 amino acids.

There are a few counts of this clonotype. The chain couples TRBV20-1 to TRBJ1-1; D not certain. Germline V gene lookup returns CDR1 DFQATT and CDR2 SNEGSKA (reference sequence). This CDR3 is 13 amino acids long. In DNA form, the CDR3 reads TGCAGGGGTAGGAGGTTGGTTCCTACTGAAGCTTTCTTT. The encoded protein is CRGRRLVPTEAFF.

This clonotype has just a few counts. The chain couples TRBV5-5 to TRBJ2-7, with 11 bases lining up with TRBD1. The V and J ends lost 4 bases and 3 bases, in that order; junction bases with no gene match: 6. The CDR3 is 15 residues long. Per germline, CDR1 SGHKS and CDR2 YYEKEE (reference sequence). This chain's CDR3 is CASSAGQGAFYEQYF. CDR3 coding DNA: TGTGCCAGCAGCGCCGGACAGGGGGCATTCTACGAGCAGTACTTC.

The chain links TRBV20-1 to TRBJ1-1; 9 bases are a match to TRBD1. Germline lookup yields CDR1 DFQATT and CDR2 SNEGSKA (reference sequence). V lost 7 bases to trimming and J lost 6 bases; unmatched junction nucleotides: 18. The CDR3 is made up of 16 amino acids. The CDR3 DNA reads TGCAGTGTCTCAACCCGGACAGGGGCGTTTGAGGCTGAAGCTTTCTTT. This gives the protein CSVSTRTGAFEAEAFF.

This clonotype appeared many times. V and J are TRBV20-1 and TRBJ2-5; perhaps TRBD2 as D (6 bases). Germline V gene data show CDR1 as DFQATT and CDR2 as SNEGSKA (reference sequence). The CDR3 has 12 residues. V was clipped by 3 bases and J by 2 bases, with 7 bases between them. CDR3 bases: TGCAGTGCTAGTGCGGGGCAAGAGACCCAGTACTTC. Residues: CSASAGQETQYF.

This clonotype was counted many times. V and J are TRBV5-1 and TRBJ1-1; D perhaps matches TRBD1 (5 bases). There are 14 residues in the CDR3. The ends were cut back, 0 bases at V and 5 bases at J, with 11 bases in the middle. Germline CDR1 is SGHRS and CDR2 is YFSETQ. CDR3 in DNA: TGCGCCAGCAGCTTGGCCCTGGGGGGGACTGAAGCTTTCTTT. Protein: CASSLALGGTEAFF.

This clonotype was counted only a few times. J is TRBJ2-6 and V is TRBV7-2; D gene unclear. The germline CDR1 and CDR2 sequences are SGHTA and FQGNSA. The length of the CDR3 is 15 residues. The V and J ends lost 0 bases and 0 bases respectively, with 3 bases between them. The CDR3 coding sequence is TGTGCCAGCAGCTTAGCCCTCTCTGGGGCCAACGTCCTGACTTTC. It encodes CASSLALSGANVLTF.

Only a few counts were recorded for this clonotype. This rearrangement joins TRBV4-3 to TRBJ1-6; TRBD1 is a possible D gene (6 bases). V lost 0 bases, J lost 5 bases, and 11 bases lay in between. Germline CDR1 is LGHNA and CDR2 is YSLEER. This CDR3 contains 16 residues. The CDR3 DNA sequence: TGCGCCAGCAGCCAAGATGGCTGGGACAATAATTCACCCCTCCACTTT. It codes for CASSQDGWDNNSPLHF.

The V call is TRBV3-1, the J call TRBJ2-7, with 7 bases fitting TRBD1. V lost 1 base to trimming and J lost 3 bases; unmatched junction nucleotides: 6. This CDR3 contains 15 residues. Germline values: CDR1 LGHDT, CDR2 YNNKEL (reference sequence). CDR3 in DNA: TGTGCCAGCAGCCAAGCCGGGACAGTCTACTACGAGCAGTACTTC. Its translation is CASSQAGTVYYEQYF.

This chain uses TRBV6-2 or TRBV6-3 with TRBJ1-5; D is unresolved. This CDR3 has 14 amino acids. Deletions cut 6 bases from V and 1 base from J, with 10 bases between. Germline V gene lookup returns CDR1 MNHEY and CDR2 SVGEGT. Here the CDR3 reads CASRIGESNQPQHF. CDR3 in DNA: TGTGCCAGCAGAATCGGTGAAAGCAATCAGCCCCAGCATTTT.

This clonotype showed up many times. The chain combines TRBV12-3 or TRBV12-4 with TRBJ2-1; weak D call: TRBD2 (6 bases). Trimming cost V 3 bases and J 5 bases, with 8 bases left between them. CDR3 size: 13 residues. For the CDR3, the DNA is TGTGCCAGCAGTTTCTGGGGGGACAATGAGCAGTTCTTC. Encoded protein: CASSFWGDNEQFF.